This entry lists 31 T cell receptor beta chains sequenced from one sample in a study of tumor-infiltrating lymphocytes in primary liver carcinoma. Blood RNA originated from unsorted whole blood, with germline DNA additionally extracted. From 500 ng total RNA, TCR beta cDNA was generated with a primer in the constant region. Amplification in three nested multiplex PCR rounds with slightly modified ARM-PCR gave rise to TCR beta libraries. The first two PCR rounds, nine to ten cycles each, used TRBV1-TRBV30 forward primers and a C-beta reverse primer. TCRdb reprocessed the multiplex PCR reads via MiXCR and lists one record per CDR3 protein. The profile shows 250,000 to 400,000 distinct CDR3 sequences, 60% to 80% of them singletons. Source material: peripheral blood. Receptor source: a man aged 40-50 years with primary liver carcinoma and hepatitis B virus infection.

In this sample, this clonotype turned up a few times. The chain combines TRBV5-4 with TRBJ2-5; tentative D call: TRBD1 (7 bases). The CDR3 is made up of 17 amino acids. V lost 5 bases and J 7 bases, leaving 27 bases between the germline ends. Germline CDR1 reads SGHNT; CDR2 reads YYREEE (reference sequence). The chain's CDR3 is CASRDPLGGTGQVTQYF. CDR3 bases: TGTGCCAGCAGGGATCCCCTAGGGGGGACTGGACAGGTGACCCAGTACTTC.

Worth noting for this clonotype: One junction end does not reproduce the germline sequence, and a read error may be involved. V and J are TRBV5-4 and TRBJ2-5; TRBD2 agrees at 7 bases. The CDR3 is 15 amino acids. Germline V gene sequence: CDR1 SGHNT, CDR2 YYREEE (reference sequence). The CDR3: CASSLSGDGQETQYF. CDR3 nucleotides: TGTGCCAGTAGCTTGAGCGGGGACGGCCAAGAGACCCAGTACTTC.

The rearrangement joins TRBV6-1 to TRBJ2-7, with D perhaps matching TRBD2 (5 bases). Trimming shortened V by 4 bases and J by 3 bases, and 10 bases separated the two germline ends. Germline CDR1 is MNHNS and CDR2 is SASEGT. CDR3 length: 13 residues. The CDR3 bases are TGTGCCAGCAGTGTTCGGGGTGGCTACGAGCAGTACTTC. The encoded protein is CASSVRGGYEQYF.

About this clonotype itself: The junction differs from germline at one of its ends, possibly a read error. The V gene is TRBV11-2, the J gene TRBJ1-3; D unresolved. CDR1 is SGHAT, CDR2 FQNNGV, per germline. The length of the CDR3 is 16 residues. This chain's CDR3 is CASSLVVRVSENTIYF. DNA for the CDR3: TGTGCCAGCAGCTTAGTAGTCAGAGTCTCTGAGAACACCATATATTTC.

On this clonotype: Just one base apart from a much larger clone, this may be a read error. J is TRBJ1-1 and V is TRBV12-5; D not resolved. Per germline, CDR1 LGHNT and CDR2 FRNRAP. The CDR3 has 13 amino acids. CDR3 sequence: CASGLTLNTGAFF. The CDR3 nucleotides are TGTGCTAGTGGTTTGACATTGAACACTGGAGCTTTCTTT.

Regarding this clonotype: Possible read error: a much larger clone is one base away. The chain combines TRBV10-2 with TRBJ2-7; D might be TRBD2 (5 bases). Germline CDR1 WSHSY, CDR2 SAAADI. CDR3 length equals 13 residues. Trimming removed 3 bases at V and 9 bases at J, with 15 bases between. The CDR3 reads CASSDALEVGQYF. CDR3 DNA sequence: TGCGCCAGCAGTGACGCTCTGGAGGTGGGGCAGTACTTC.

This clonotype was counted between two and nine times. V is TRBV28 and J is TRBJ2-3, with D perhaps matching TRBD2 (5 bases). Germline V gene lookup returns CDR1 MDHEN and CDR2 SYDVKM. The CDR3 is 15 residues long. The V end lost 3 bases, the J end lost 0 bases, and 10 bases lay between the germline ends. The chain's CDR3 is CASSFSGISTDTQYF. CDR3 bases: TGTGCCAGCAGTTTTTCCGGGATAAGCACAGATACGCAGTATTTT.

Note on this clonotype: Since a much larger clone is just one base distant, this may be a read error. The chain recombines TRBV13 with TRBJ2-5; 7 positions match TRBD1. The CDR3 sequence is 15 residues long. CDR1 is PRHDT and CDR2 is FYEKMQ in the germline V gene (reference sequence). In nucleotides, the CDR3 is TGTGCCAGCAGCGCCCCCGGGACAGACCAAGAGATCCAGTACTTC. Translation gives CASSAPGTDQEIQYF. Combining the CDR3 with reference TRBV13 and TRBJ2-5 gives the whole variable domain AAGVIQSPRHLIKEKRETATLKCYPIPRHDTVYWYQQGPGQDPQFLISFYEKMQSDKGSIPDRFSAQQFSDYHSELNMSSLELGDSALYFCASSAPGTDQEIQYFGPGTRLLVL.

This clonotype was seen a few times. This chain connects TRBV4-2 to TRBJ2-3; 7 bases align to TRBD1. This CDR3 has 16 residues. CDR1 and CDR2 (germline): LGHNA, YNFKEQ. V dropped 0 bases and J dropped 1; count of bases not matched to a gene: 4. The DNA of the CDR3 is TGTGCCAGCAGCCAAGATGGGACAGTGGGCACAGATACGCAGTATTTT. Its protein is CASSQDGTVGTDTQYF.

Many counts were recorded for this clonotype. The CDR3 reads CASSKTGRHEQFF. As DNA, the CDR3 is TGTGCCAGCAGTAAGACAGGGCGCCATGAGCAGTTCTTC. The J gene is TRBJ2-1, the V gene TRBV6-2 or TRBV6-3; the match to TRBD1 covers 7 bases. Germline V CDR1 and CDR2: MNHEY, SVGEGT. V was pared by 5 bases and J by 8 bases, with 6 bases of the junction left unmatched. The CDR3 has 13 residues.

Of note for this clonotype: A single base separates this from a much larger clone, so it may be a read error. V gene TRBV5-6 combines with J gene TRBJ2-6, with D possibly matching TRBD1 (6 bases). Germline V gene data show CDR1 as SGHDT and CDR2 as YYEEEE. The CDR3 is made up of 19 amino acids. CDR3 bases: TGTGCCAACAGCTTTAGTTCCCGACAGGCCCCGGGTGGGGCCAACGTCCTGACTTTC. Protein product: CANSFSSRQAPGGANVLTF.

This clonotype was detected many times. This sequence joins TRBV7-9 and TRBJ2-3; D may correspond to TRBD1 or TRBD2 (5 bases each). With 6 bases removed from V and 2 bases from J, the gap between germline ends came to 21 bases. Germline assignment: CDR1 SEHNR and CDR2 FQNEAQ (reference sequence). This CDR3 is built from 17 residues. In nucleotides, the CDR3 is TGTGCCAGCAGACCGAAAATACCTCGGGGCTTCACAGATACGCAGTATTTT. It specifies CASRPKIPRGFTDTQYF. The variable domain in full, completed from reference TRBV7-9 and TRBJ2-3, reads DTGVSQNPRHKITKRGQNVTFRCDPISEHNRLYWYRQTLGQGPEFLTYFQNEAQLEKSRLLSDRFSAERPKGSFSTLEIQRTEQGDSAMYLCASRPKIPRGFTDTQYFGPGTRLTVL.

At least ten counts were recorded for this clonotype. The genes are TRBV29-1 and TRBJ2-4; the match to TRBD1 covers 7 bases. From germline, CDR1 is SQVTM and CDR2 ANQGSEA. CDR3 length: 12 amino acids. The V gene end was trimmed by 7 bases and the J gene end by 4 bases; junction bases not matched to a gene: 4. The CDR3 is CSAEGAKNIQYF. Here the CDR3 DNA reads TGCAGCGCCGAGGGGGCTAAAAACATTCAGTACTTC.

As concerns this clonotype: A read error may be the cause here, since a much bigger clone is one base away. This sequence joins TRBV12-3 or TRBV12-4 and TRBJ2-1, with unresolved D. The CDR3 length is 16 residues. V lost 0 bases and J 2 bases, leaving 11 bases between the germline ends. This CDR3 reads CASSLARMAPYNEQFF. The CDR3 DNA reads TGTGCCAGCAGTTTAGCGCGGATGGCCCCCTACAATGAGCAGTTCTTC.

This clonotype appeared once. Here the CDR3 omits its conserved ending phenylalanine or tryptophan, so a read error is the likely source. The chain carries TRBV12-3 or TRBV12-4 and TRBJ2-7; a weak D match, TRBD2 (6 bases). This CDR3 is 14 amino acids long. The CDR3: CASNLGGFNGEQYL. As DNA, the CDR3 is TGTGCCAGCAATTTAGGAGGGTTTAACGGCGAGCAGTACCTC.

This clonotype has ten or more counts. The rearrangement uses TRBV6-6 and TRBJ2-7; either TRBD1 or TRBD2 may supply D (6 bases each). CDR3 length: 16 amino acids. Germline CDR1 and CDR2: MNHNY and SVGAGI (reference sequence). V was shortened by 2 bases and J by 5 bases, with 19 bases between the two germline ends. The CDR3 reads CASSYGLGGLGDEQYF. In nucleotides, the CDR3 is TGTGCCAGCAGTTACGGGTTGGGGGGCCTAGGCGACGAGCAGTACTTC.

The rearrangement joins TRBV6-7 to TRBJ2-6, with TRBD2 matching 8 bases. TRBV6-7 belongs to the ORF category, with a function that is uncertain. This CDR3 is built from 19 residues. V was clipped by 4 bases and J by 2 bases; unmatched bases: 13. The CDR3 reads CASSSPGGLKDPGANVLTF. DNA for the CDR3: TGTGCCAGCAGTTCCCCGGGAGGGCTTAAGGATCCTGGGGCCAACGTCCTGACTTTC.

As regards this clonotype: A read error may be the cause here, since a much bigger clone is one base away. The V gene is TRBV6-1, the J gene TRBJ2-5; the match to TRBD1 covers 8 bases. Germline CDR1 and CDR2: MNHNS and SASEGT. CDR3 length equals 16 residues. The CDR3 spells CASSVFAGGREESQYF. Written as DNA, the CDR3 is TGTGCCAGCAGTGTCTTCGCAGGGGGCAGAGAAGAGAGCCAGTACTTC.

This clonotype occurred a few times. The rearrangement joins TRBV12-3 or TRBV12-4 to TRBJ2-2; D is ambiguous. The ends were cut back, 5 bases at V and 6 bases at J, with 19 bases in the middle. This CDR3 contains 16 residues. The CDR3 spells CASSPPAPWIPGELFF. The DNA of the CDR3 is TGTGCCAGCAGTCCTCCCGCCCCTTGGATCCCCGGGGAGCTGTTTTTT.

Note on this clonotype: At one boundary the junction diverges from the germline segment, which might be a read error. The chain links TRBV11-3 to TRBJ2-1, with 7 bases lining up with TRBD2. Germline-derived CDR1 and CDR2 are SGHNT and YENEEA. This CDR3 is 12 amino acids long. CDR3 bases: TGTACCAGCAGCTGGGGGGGGAATGAGAAGTTCTTC. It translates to CTSSWGGNEKFF.

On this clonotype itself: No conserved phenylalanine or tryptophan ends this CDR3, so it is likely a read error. The CDR3 sequence: CASSQGGLQGGTQYY. In DNA form, the CDR3 reads TGTGCCAGCAGCCAGGGGGGACTCCAGGGCGGAACGCAGTATTAT. The chain uses TRBV11-3 and TRBJ2-3, with D possibly matching TRBD1 (7 bases). Germline CDR1 and CDR2: SGHNT and YENEEA. This CDR3 has 15 amino acids. Trimming shortened V by 5 bases and J by 9 bases, and 21 bases separated the two germline ends.

CDR3 in DNA: TGTGCCAGCAGCTTAAATGCGGAGGGAGACAAGCAGTATTTT. Translated, it gives CASSLNAEGDKQYF. The chain couples TRBV11-2 to TRBJ2-3; TRBD2 is a possible D gene (6 bases). There are 14 residues in the CDR3. The germline V gene has CDR1 SGHAT and CDR2 FQNNGV. The V gene lost 2 bases and the J gene lost 11 bases, with 17 bases spanning the gap.

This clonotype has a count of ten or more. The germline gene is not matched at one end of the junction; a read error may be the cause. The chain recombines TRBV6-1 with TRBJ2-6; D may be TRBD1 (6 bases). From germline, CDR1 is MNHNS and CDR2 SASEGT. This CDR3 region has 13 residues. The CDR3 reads CASIRRGATVLTF. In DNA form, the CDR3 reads TGTGCCAGCATACGCAGGGGCGCCACCGTCCTGACTTTC.

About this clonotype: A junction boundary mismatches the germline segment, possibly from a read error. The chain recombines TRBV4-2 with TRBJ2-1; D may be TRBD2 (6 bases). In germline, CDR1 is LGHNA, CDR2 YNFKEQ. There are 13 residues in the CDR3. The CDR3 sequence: CANSQQQEGEPFF. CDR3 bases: TGTGCCAACAGCCAGCAACAGGAGGGTGAGCCGTTCTTC.

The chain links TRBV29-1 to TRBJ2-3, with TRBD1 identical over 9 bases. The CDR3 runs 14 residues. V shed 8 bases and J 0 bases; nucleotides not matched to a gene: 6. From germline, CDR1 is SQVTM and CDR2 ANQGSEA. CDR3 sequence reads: CSTPGQGSTDTQYF. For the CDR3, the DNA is TGCAGCACACCGGGACAGGGAAGCACAGATACGCAGTATTTT.

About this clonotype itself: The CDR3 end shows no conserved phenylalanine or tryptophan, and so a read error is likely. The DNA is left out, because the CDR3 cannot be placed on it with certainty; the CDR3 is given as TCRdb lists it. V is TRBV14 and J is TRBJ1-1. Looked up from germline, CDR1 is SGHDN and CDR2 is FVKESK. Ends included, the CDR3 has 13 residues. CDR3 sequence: CASSQDPETEALV.

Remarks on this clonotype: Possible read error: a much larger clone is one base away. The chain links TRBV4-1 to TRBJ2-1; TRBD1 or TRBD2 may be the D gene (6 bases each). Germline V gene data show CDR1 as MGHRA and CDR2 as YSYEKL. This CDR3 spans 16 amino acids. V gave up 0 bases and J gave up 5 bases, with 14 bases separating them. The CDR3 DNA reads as TGCGCCAGCAGCCAAGAAGGGGGGAACTACCACAATGAGCAGTTCTTC. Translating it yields CASSQEGGNYHNEQFF.

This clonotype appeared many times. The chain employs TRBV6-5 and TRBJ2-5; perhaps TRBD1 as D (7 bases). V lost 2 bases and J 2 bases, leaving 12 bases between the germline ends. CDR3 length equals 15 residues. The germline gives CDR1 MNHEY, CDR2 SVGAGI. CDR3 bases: TGTGCCAGCAGTTACGGAGGGGGACAGCAAGAGACCCAGTACTTC. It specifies CASSYGGGQQETQYF.

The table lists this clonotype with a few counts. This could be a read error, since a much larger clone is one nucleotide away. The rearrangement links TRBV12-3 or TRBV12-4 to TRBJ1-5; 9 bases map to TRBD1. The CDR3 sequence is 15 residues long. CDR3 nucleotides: TGTGCCAGCAGCTTACAGGGGGCCAGCAATCATCCCCAGCATTTT. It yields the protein CASSLQGASNHPQHF.

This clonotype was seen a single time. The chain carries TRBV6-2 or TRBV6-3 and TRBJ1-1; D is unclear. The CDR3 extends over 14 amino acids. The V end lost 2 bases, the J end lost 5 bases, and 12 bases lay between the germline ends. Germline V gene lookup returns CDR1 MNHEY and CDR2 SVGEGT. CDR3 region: CASSYLESNTEAFF. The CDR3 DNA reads TGTGCCAGCAGTTACCTCGAGTCTAATACTGAAGCTTTCTTT.

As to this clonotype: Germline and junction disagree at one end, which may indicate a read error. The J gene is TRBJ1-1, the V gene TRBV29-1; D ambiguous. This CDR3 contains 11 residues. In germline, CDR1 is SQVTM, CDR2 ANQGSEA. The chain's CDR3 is CVPSRNTEAFF. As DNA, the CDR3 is TGCGTACCATCCAGGAACACCGAAGCTTTCTTT. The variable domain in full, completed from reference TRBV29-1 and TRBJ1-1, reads SAVISQKPSRDICQRGTSLTIQCQVDSQVTMMFWYRQQPGQSLTLIATANQGSEATYESGFVIDKFPISRPNLTFSTLTVSNMSPEDSSIYLCVPSRNTEAFFGQGTRLTVV.